The clone carrying this T cell receptor (beta chain) was found once. The sample originates from a study of blood T cell repertoires in COVID-19. Looking at the study overall: Sources were T cells, B-cell-depleted T cells, or PBMCs; the material itself was cDNA or gDNA.

In the original analysis: Amplification from reference gene primers served as the basis for estimated nucleated cell counts. Assay used: immunoSEQ multiplex PCR; TCRdb lists only in-frame clones, some missing. V, J and clone size reflect that table, while D and trimming were determined from the DNA. The sample lists fewer than 300,000 clones; more than 65% were seen once. With 2 bases clipped from V and 3 bases from J, the junction kept 7 bases outside the gene matches. CDR3 length: 17 residues. The germline V gene has CDR1 SNHLY and CDR2 FYNNEI. Seattle patient enrollment occurred during active infection, with longitudinal follow-up thereafter.

The chain couples TRBV2 to TRBJ2-2; 9 bases match TRBD2. The TCR sequence derives from a person aged 65-85 years with COVID-19, enrolled during active disease. Sample: peripheral blood. In DNA form, the CDR3 reads TGTGCCAGCAGTGAAAGGGGGATAGCGGGGGACACCGGGGAGCTGTTTTTT. Protein product: CASSERGIAGDTGELFF.